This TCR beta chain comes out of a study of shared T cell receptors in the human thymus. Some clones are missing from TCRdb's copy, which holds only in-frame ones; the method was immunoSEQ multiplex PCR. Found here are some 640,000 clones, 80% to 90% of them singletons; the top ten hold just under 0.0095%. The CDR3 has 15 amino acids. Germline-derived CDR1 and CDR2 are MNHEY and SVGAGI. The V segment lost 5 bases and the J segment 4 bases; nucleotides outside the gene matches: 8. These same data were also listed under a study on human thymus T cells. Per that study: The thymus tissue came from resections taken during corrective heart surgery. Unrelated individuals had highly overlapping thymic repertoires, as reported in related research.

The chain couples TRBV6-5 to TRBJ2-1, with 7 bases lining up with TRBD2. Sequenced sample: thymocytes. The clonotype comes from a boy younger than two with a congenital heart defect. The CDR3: CASSPSGGFYNEQFF. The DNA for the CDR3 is TGTGCCAGCAGTCCCTCGGGGGGTTTTTACAATGAGCAGTTCTTC.